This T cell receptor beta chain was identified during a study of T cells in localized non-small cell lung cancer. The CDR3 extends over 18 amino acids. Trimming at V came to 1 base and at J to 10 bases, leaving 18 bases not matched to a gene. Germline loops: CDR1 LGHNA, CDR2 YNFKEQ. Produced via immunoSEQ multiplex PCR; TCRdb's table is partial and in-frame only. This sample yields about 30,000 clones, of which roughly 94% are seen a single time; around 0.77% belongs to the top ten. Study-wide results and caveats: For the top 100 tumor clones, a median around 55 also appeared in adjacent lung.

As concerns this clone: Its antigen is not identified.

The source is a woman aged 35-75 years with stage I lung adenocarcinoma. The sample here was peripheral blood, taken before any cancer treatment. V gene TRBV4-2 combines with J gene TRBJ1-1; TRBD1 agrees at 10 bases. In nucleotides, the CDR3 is TGTGCCAGCAGCCAAGCCCCCCGGAGGGACAGGGGCACGTGGGGAGCTTTCTTT. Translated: CASSQAPRRDRGTWGAFF.